This is a list of T cell receptor beta chains from one sample in a study of pediatric ulcerative colitis. Clones were read by immunoSEQ multiplex PCR, and TCRdb kept only the in-frame ones, dropping some. The sample shows more than 45,000 clones, about 90% of them seen only once. The specimen was blood. The origin of the receptors is a boy aged 5-17 years who was a control in a study of pediatric ulcerative colitis. Both conserved end residues are part of each CDR3. The order of the fields is J gene, V gene, clone size, D gene, CDR3 DNA, CDR3 protein. D genes are given only for firm matches. The size field is filled for only some rows; it gives once, few, many or a size class.

>TRBJ1-1|TRBV4-3|.|TRBD1
TGCGCCAGCAGCCCACGACGAAACAGGGGGCCATGGACGAACACTGAAGCTTTCTTT
CASSPRRNRGPWTNTEAFF
>TRBJ2-1|TRBV21-1|.|.
TGTGCCAGCAGGGGACTAGCGGGGGGGCGTGGTGAGCAGTTCTTC
CASRGLAGGRGEQFF
>TRBJ1-5|TRBV7-8|few|.
TGTGCCAGCAGCTTAGGGCTCAGTATAGCAAATCAGCCCCAGCATTTT
CASSLGLSIANQPQHF
>TRBJ2-1|TRBV7-2|.|.
TGTGCCAGCAGTAAAACTTGGACAGTCTACAATGAGCAGTTCTTC
CASSKTWTVYNEQFF
>TRBJ2-3|TRBV19|.|.
TGTGCCAGTAGTGCCGACGGCGGGACGCAGTATTTT
CASSADGGTQYF
>TRBJ1-4|TRBV7-6|.|.
TGTGCCAGCAGCTTAGCGCCAAGGCCGGGTGAAAAACTGTTTTTT
CASSLAPRPGEKLFF
>TRBJ1-5|TRBV28|.|.
TGTGCCAGCAAACGCGGACAGTTTAGCAATCAGCCCCAGCATTTT
CASKRGQFSNQPQHF
>TRBJ2-5|TRBV19|.|TRBD1
TGTGCCAGTAGTACAAATCGGGACAGAGCCTACCAAGAGACCCAGTACTTC
CASSTNRDRAYQETQYF
>TRBJ1-6|TRBV6-4|.|TRBD1
TGTGCCAGCAGTGACTCCGGGACAGTGAAACCACCCCTCCACTTT
CASSDSGTVKPPLHF
>TRBJ2-6|TRBV4-3|.|TRBD1
TGCGCCAGCAGCCCACAGGGACAGGGGGCTTCTGGGGCCAACGTCCTGACTTTC
CASSPQGQGASGANVLTF
>TRBJ2-2|TRBV6-5|few|.
TGTGCCAGCAGCCCCCGGGGCACCGGGGAGCTGTTTTTT
CASSPRGTGELFF
>TRBJ2-2|TRBV7-9|.|.
TGTGCCAGCAGCTTAGGGGGCGCCACCGGGGAGCTGTTTTTT
CASSLGGATGELFF
>TRBJ2-1|TRBV6-4|.|TRBD2
TGTGCCAGCAGTGACCTCAGTAGCGGGAGCTCCTACAATGAGCAGTTCTTC
CASSDLSSGSSYNEQFF
>TRBJ2-2|TRBV4-3|.|.
TGCGCCAGCAGCCCCCAAGGAGGGATTAACACCGGGGAGCTGTTTTTT
CASSPQGGINTGELFF
>TRBJ2-5|TRBV14|.|TRBD2
TGTGCCAGCAGCCAAGTTCGAAGAGGGAGGGCAGAGACCCAGTACTTC
CASSQVRRGRAETQYF
>TRBJ2-3|TRBV10-3|.|TRBD2
TGTGCCATCAATAATCTAGCGGGGGGCACAGATACGCAGTATTTT
CAINNLAGGTDTQYF
>TRBJ2-5|TRBV5-4|.|.
TGTGCCAGCAGCAAAAATCTAGCGAAGGGTAGTGAGACCCAGTACTTC
CASSKNLAKGSETQYF
>TRBJ2-7|TRBV6-1|.|.
TGTGCCAGCAGTGAAGAGGATGCCGCCTCCTACGAGCAGTACTTC
CASSEEDAASYEQYF
>TRBJ2-2|TRBV14|.|TRBD1
TGTGCCAGCAGCCAAGAAAGGGGGCACACCGGGGAGCTGTTTTTT
CASSQERGHTGELFF
>TRBJ1-2|TRBV5-1|.|.
TGCGCCAGCAGCTCGCCACCTAACTATGGCTACACCTTC
CASSSPPNYGYTF
>TRBJ2-7|TRBV9|.|.
TGTGCCAGCAGCGCGTTCCCTCGTTCGGGGTCCGAGCAGTACTTC
CASSAFPRSGSEQYF
>TRBJ2-1|TRBV18|.|.
TGTGCCAGCTCACCAGGGGGGGCAGGGGGCCGTAATGAGCAGTTCTTC
CASSPGGAGGRNEQFF
>TRBJ2-4|TRBV5-8|.|.
TGTGCCAGCAGCCCGCGGGTCAGGCCATGGGCCAAAAACATTCAGTACTTC
CASSPRVRPWAKNIQYF
>TRBJ2-6|TRBV25-1|once|.
TGTGCCAGCAGTCGAGACAAGAGCTCTGGGGCCAACGTCCTGACTTTC
CASSRDKSSGANVLTF
>TRBJ2-3|TRBV5-5|once|TRBD1
TGTGCCAGCAGCCCGGATTTAAGGACAGGGGCCGTCGGTACGCAGTATTTT
CASSPDLRTGAVGTQYF
>TRBJ2-1|TRBV5-6|.|.
TGTGCCAGCAGCTACGACCGGGGGGCCGGAAATGAGCAGTTCTTC
CASSYDRGAGNEQFF